This TCR beta chain is drawn from a study of cytomegalovirus exposure and HLA in healthy donors. Study conclusions and caveats: A missense variant in DCLRE1C was later tied to TCR beta V- and J-gene trimming.

Worth noting for this clone: What it recognizes is unknown.

The PCR used 60 Vbeta and 13 Jbeta primers. Repertoires were generated with immunoSEQ multiplex PCR, while TCRdb's copy carries only in-frame clones and drops some. The data contain some 160,000 clones, 77% of them singletons. V lost 6 bases and J 4 bases, leaving 18 bases between the germline ends. This CDR3 contains 15 residues. Germline CDR1 reads LNHDA; CDR2 reads SQIVND (reference sequence). Input material: PBMCs. This sequence originates from a woman in her twenties or thirties in good health and CMV-seronegative. This rearrangement joins TRBV19 to TRBJ1-2; a possible D gene is TRBD1 (5 bases). The CDR3 region is CASSPGPGGVYGYTF. The CDR3 region has the DNA TGTGCCAGTAGCCCCGGGCCCGGGGGGGTCTATGGCTACACCTTC.